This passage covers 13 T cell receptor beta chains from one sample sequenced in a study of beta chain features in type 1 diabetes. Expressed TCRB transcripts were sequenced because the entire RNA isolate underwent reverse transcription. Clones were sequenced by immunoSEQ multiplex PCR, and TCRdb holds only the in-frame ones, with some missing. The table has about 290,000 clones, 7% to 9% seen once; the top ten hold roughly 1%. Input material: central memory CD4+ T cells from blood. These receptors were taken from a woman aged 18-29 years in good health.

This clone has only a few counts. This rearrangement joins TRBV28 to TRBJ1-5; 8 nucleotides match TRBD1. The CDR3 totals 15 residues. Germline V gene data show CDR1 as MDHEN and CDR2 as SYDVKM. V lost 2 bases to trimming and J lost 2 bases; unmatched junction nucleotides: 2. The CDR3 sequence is CASSLAGGGNQPQHF. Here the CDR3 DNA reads TGTGCCAGCAGTTTAGCAGGGGGCGGCAATCAGCCCCAGCATTTT.

DNA of the CDR3: TGTGCCAGCACCCTTACGGCGAGCTCCTACAATGAGCAGTTCTTC. Translation: CASTLTASSYNEQFF. The chain is built from TRBV18 and TRBJ2-1, with no clear D. V lost 8 bases and J 0 bases, leaving 14 bases between the germline ends. Germline CDR1 reads KGHSH; CDR2 reads LQKENI. The length of the CDR3 is 15 residues.

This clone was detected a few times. For the CDR3, the DNA is TGTGCCAGCAGTTACTTTATTCAGGGGAGCGAGCAGTACTTC. It is translated as CASSYFIQGSEQYF. This chain uses TRBV6-5 with TRBJ2-7; tentatively, D is TRBD1 (6 bases). The length of the CDR3 is 14 residues. The germline V gene has CDR1 MNHEY and CDR2 SVGAGI. V was trimmed by 1 base and J by 6 bases, leaving 13 bases between them.

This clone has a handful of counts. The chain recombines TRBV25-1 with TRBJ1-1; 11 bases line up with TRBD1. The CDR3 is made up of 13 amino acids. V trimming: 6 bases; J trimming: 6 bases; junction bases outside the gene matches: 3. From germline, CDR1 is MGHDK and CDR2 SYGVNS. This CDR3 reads CASSSGQGAEAFF. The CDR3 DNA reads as TGTGCCAGCAGCTCGGGACAGGGGGCTGAAGCTTTCTTT.

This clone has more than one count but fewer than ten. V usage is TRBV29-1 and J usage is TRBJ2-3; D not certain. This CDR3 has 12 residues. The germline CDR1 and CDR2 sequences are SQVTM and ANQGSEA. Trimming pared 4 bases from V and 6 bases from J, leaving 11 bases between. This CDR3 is CSVVGLGDTQYF. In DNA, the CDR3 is TGCAGCGTTGTTGGCTTAGGTGATACGCAGTATTTT.

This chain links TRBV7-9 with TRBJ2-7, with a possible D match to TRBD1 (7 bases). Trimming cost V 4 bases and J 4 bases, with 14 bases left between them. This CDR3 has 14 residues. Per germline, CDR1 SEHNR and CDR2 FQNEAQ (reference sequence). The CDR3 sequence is CASSCGTEKYEQYV. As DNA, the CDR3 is TGTGCCAGCAGCTGCGGGACAGAGAAGTACGAGCAGTACGTC.

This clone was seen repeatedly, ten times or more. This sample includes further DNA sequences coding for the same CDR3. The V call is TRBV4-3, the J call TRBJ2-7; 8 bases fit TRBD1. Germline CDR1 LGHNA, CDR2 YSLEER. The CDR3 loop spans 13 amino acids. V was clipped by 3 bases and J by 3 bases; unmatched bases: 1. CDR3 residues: CASSHGQGYEQYF. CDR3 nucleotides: TGCGCCAGCAGCCATGGACAGGGCTACGAGCAGTACTTC.

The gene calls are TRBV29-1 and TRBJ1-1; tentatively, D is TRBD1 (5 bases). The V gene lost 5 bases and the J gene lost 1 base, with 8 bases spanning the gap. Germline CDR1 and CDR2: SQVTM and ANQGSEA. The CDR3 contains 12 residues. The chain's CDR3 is CSVRRGNTEAFF. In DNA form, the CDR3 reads TGCAGCGTTCGGAGGGGGAACACTGAAGCTTTCTTT.

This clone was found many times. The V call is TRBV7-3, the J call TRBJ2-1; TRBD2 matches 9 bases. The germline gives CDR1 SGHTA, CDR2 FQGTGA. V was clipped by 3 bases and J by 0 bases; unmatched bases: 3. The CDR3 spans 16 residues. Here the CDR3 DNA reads TGTGCCAGCAGCTTTCTAGCGGGGAGCTCCTACAATGAGCAGTTCTTC. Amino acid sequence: CASSFLAGSSYNEQFF.

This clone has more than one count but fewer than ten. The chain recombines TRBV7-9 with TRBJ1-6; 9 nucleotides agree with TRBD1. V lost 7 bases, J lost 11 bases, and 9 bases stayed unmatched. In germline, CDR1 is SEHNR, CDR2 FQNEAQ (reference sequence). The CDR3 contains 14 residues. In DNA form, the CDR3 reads TGTGCCAGCACAGGGACAGGGACTCAGACACCCCTCCACTTT. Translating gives CASTGTGTQTPLHF. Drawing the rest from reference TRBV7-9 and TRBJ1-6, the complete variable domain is DTGVSQNPRHKITKRGQNVTFRCDPISEHNRLYWYRQTLGQGPEFLTYFQNEAQLEKSRLLSDRFSAERPKGSFSTLEIQRTEQGDSAMYLCASTGTGTQTPLHFGNGTRLTVT.

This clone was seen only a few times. CDR3 region: CASSSTLGTQYF. The CDR3 DNA follows: TGTGCCAGCAGCTCGACACTAGGCACGCAGTATTTT. The gene calls are TRBV7-2 and TRBJ2-3, with a weak D call TRBD2 (5 bases). The germline V gene encodes CDR1 SGHTA and CDR2 FQGNSA. The CDR3 runs 12 residues. The V gene lost 4 bases and the J gene lost 9 bases, with 11 bases spanning the gap.

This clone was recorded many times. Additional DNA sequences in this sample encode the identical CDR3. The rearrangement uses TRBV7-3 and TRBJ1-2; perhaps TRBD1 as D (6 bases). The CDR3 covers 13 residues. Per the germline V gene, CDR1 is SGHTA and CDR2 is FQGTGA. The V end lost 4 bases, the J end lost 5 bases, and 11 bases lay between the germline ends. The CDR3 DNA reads TGTGCCAGCAGCTCCCGTCAGGGGTATGGCTACACCTTC. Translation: CASSSRQGYGYTF.

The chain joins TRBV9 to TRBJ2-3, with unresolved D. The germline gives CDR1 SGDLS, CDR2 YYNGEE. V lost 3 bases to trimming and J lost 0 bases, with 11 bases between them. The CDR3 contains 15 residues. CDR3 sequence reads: CASSADLPSTDTQYF. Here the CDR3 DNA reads TGTGCCAGCAGCGCCGACTTACCTAGCACAGATACGCAGTATTTT.